These 2 T cell receptor beta chains were all obtained from the same sample, sequenced in a study of identifying expanded T cells in peripheral blood (dated by TCRdb to between 2018 and 2020). Preparation of the library involved the immunoSEQ multiplex PCR assay. TCRdb retrieved this table from immuneACCESS and kept in-frame rearrangements only. Not all clones are present; in checked studies, unresolved V genes account for under half, and no reason is known for the remainder. This sample has about 94,000 clones in its table, and roughly 90% of those were observed once. The ten largest account for under 6% of the sample. The specimen sequenced was blood. All receptors derive from a person aged 18 to 70 in good health.

This clone is a singleton in its sample. The V gene is TRBV11-1, the J gene TRBJ2-7, with D uncertain. From germline, CDR1 is SGHAT and CDR2 FQDESV (reference sequence). The ends were cut back, 3 bases at V and 4 bases at J, with 4 bases in the middle. The CDR3 totals 11 residues. The CDR3 protein is CASSFDYEQYF. The CDR3 DNA follows: TGTGCCAGCAGCTTCGATTACGAGCAGTACTTC.

The CDR3 spells CASRSGQGVSEAFF. DNA for the CDR3: TGTGCCAGCAGATCTGGACAGGGGGTATCTGAAGCTTTCTTT. The chain couples TRBV6-4 to TRBJ1-1; 10 nucleotides match TRBD1. The CDR3 spans 14 residues. V shed 6 bases, J shed 6 bases, and the junction held 7 bases outside the gene matches. CDR1 is MRHNA and CDR2 is SNTAGT in the germline V gene.